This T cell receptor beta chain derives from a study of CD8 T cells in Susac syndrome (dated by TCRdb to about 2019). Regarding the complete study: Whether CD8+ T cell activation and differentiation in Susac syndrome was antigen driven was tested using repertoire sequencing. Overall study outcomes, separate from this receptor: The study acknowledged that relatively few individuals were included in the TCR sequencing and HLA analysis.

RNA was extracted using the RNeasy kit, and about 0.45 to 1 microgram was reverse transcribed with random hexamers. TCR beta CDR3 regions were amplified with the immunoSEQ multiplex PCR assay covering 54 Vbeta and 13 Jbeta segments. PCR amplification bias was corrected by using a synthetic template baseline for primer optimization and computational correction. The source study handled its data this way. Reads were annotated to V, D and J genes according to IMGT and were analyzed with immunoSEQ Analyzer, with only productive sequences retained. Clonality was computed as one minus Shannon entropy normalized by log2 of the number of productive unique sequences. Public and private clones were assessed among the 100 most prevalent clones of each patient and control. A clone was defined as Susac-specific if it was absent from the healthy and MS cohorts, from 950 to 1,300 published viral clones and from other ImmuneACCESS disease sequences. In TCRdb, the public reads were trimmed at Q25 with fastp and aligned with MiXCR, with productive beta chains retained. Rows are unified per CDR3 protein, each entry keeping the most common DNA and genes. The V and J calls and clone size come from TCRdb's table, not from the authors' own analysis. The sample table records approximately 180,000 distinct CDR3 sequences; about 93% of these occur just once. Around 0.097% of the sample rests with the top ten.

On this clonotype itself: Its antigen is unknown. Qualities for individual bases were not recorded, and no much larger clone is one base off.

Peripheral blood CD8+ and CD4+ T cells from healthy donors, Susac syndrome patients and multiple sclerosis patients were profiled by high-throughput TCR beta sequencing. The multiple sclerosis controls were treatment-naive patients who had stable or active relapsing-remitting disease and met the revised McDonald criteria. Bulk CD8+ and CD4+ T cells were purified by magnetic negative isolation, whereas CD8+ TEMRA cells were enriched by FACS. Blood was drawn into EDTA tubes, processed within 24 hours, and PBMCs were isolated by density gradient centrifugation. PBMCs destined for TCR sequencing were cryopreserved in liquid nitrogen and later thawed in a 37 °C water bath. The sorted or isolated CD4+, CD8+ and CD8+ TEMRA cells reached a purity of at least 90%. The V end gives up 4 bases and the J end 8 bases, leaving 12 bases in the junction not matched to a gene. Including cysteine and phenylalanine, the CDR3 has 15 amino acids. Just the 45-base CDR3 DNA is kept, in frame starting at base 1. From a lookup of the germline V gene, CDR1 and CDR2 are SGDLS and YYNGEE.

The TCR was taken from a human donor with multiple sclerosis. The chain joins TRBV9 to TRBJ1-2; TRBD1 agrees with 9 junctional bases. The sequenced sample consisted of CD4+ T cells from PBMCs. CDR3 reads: CASSPQTGGFGGYTF. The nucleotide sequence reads TGTGCCAGCAGCCCCCAAACAGGGGGCTTTGGAGGCTACACCTTC.